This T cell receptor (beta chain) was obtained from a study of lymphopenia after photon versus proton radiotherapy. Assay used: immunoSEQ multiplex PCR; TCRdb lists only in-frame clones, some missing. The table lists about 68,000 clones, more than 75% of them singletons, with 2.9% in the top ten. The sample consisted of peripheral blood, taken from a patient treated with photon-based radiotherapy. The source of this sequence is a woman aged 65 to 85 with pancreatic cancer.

The CDR3 region is CASSKDFPTSGRARYEQYF. The CDR3, as DNA: TGTGCCAGCAGCAAAGATTTTCCGACTAGCGGGAGGGCCCGCTACGAGCAGTACTTC. The V gene is TRBV21-1, the J gene TRBJ2-7; TRBD2, the D gene given by the table, was not confirmed from the DNA. TRBV21-1 is a documented pseudogene. This CDR3 contains 19 residues.